This paragraph reports one TCR beta chain. This record comes from a study of radiotherapy plus CTLA-4 blockade in lung cancer. V was cut by 0 bases and J by 3 bases, with 4 bases left in between. The CDR3 runs to 13 residues. Germline CDR1 SGDLS, CDR2 YYNGEE. Profiled with immunoSEQ multiplex PCR; TCRdb holds only in-frame clones, not every one. The table shows roughly 120,000 clones, with roughly four fifths occurring only once. This specimen consisted of peripheral blood, obtained from a patient treated with radiotherapy plus ipilimumab. The genes are TRBV9 and TRBJ2-1; D gene ambiguous. The receptor comes from a human donor with non-small cell lung cancer that progressed on radiotherapy plus ipilimumab. Some clones in this sample may be carry-over from other donors' samples. The CDR3 sequence is CASSVAIYNEQFF. In DNA form, the CDR3 reads TGTGCCAGCAGCGTAGCGATCTACAATGAGCAGTTCTTC. The full variable domain, its missing parts supplied by reference TRBV9 and TRBJ2-1, is DSGVTQTPKHLITATGQRVTLRCSPRSGDLSVYWYQQSLDQGLQFLIQYYNGEERAKGNILERFSAQQFPDLHSELNLSSLELGDSALYFCASSVAIYNEQFFGPGTRLTVL.